These 3 T cell receptor beta chains originate from one sample sequenced in a study of Ad26.COV2.S vaccination and SARS-CoV-2 variants. Specified treatment: approximately 18 received Ad26.COV2.S at low or high dose, single or two shots; roughly five received placebo; per-sample allocation not given. Sampling was performed 63 days after the first vaccine or placebo injection. The data were produced by immunoSEQ multiplex PCR, yet TCRdb's version contains in-frame clones alone and is incomplete. The data show more than 300,000 clones, 85% to 90% seen once. Specimen: peripheral blood, collected in a trial of Ad26.COV2.S vaccine versus placebo. All receptors derive from a person between 18 and 65 years old who received the Ad26.COV2.S COVID-19 vaccine or a placebo.

This clone was observed once. The chain uses TRBV7-2 and TRBJ2-7; D possibly corresponds to TRBD1 (6 bases). The CDR3 is made up of 12 amino acids. Trimming shortened V by 3 bases and J by 5 bases, and 8 bases separated the two germline ends. The V gene's germline CDR1 is SGHTA and CDR2 FQGNSA. The CDR3: CASSLAGDEQYF. CDR3 DNA sequence: TGTGCCAGCAGCTTGGCAGGGGACGAGCAGTACTTC.

V gene TRBV14 combines with J gene TRBJ1-2; D remains unclear. The V gene's germline CDR1 is SGHDN and CDR2 FVKESK. CDR3 length equals 13 residues. Deletions cut 4 bases from V and 5 bases from J, with 11 bases between. The CDR3 is CASSPGISYGYTF. CDR3 nucleotide sequence: TGTGCCAGCAGCCCCGGGATATCATATGGCTACACCTTC.

This chain links TRBV27 with TRBJ1-4; no reliable D call. This CDR3 has 15 residues. Germline lookup yields CDR1 MNHEY and CDR2 SMNVEV (reference sequence). V dropped 5 bases and J dropped 0 bases, with 10 bases sitting between them. In DNA form, the CDR3 reads TGTGCCAGCAGTCCAACTGTAGCAACTAATGAAAAACTGTTTTTT. This translates into CASSPTVATNEKLFF.